This T cell receptor beta chain appears in the sequencing data of a study of response to subunit inactivated influenza vaccine. MiXCR was run by TCRdb on the RT-PCR reads, yielding one entry per CDR3 protein. The sample includes about half a million distinct CDR3 sequences, roughly 9.7% of them seen just once. Findings and caveats of the study: A suggestion made by the authors is that each seasonal influenza vaccination recruits few new T cells.

This clonotype has just a few counts. Antigen specificity is unknown. This clonotype was obtained from a man aged 45 to 65 who received an inactivated influenza vaccine. Here the sequenced sample was PBMCs from blood, taken 35 to 45 days after vaccination.

The DNA of the CDR3 is TGTGCCAGCAGTGGGGACTCATCGTTGGAGACCCAGTACTTC. This codes for CASSGDSSLETQYF. This chain connects TRBV6-1 to TRBJ2-5, with D possibly TRBD2 on 6 matching bases. CDR1 and CDR2 from the germline V gene are MNHNS and SASEGT. Trimming cost V 4 bases and J 5 bases, with 14 bases left between them. The CDR3 runs to 14 residues.